The sequence of this TCR beta chain was determined in a study of OX40 agonist ivuxolimab in advanced cancers. This clone was seen just once. What it recognizes is unknown. Study observations and caveats: Individuals who were partial responders at 0.1-3.0 mg/kg had clonal expansion that ranked among the lowest.

Using immunoSEQ multiplex PCR, the repertoire was profiled, and TCRdb retains in-frame clones only, with some absent. The table shows about 63,000 clones, with 87% occurring only once. The CDR3 is 18 residues long. Germline values: CDR1 KGHSH, CDR2 LQKENI. V dropped 2 bases and J dropped 4 bases, with 21 bases sitting between them. People who had autoimmune disease history or systemic immunosuppression were excluded. This chain joins TRBV18 and TRBJ2-1, with a tentative D call TRBD1 (6 bases). This TCR derives from an adult with an advanced solid tumor such as melanoma, head and neck, liver or kidney cancer. This material consisted of CD4+ or CD8+ T cells sorted from blood, taken in a trial of the OX40 agonist ivuxolimab. CDR3 DNA: TGTGCCAGCTCACCATTGGAGGCCTGGGGGCCCGGATACAATGAGCAGTTCTTC. Its translation is CASSPLEAWGPGYNEQFF.